The 10 T cell receptor beta chains given below trace back to one sample, sequenced in a study of T cells in women clearing cervical HPV infection. Produced via immunoSEQ multiplex PCR; TCRdb's table is partial and in-frame only. The sample table includes under 40,000 clones. Sequencing input: blood buffy coat. These receptors were obtained from a woman between 18 and 70 years old with a cervical HPV16 infection that either progressed to CIN3+ or cleared (not recorded which).

To note about this clone: Read coverage stops 3 residues before the CDR3 terminus; the germline J gene supplies the remainder. V usage is TRBV10-3 and J usage is TRBJ1-4; perhaps TRBD1 as D (6 bases). The CDR3 covers 17 residues. Germline CDR1 ENHRY, CDR2 SYGVKD. CDR3 in amino acids: CAIRQGSTLSGANVLFF. CDR3 DNA (partial): TGTGCCATCAGACAGGGCTCAACCCTCTCTGGGGCCAACGTA.

Note on this clone: Read sequence stops 3 residues before the CDR3 end, and the germline J gene provides the missing end. The chain uses TRBV2 and TRBJ2-2; 12 bases map to TRBD1. CDR3 length: 16 residues. The V gene's germline CDR1 is SNHLY and CDR2 FYNNEI. The CDR3 loop is CASSRDRGRGANVLFF. CDR3 bases read: TGTGCCAGCAGCCGGGACAGGGGGCGAGGGGCCAACGTG.

Worth noting for this clone: The read falls 3 residues short of the CDR3 end, and the missing part is taken from the germline J gene. The V call is TRBV2, the J call TRBJ2-7, with 11 nucleotides matching TRBD1. CDR1 is SNHLY and CDR2 is FYNNEI in the germline V gene. With 6 bases clipped from V and 2 bases from J, the junction kept 6 bases outside the gene matches. The CDR3 runs to 15 residues. Partial CDR3 DNA: TGTGCCAGCAGCAGGGACAGGGGGGTACCCTACGAG. This codes for CASSRDRGVPYE. The CDR3 in its entirety is CASSRDRGVPYEQYF.

To note about this clone: The missing CDR3 end, 3 residues past where the read stops, is filled in from the germline J gene. The chain joins TRBV5-4 to TRBJ1-4, with D maybe TRBD1 (6 bases). The germline V gene has CDR1 SGHNT and CDR2 YYREEE (reference sequence). The CDR3 is 16 amino acids. V lost 4 bases, J lost 5 bases, and 18 bases lay in between. CDR3 DNA, as far as it was read: TGTGCCAGCAGCGCGGGACCTCGGGGGGCGAATGAAAAA. This translates into CASSAGPRGANEK. In full, the CDR3 reads CASSAGPRGANEKLFF.

About this clone: The sequenced fragment ends 3 residues before the CDR3 boundary, so the rest is inferred from the germline J gene. The chain employs TRBV5-1 and TRBJ2-1, with a possible D match to TRBD2 (6 bases). This CDR3 is built from 16 residues. The germline V gene encodes CDR1 SGHRS and CDR2 YFSETQ. Trimming stripped 3 bases from V and 4 bases from J, with 17 bases between. The DNA read from the CDR3 is TGCGCCAGCAGCTGGTCGGGGGACGTACTTTACAATGAG. Amino acids: CASSWSGDVLYNE. The entire CDR3 sequence reads CASSWSGDVLYNEQFF.

With respect to this clone: The read ends 3 residues shy of where the CDR3 ends; the end is completed using the germline J gene. The chain couples TRBV30 to TRBJ2-3; D is possibly TRBD2 (6 bases). V lost 4 bases and J 1 base, leaving 15 bases between the germline ends. The germline CDR1 and CDR2 sequences are GTSNPN and SVGIG (reference sequence). The CDR3 is made up of 15 amino acids. The CDR3 loop is CAWMKLASGTDTQYF. Partial CDR3 DNA: TGTGCCTGGATGAAACTAGCCTCTGGCACAGATACG. Together with reference TRBV30 and TRBJ2-3, the CDR3 gives the full variable domain: SQTIHQWPATLVQPVGSPLSLECTVEGTSNPNLYWYRQAAGRGLQLLFYSVGIGQISSEVPQNLSASRPQDRQFILSSKKLLLSDSGFYLCAWMKLASGTDTQYFGPGTRLTVL.

As for this clone: The read gets to within 3 residues of the CDR3 end, and the germline J gene fills in the rest. The rearrangement joins TRBV7-7 to TRBJ2-1; maybe TRBD1 (6 bases). V was cut by 3 bases and J by 9 bases, with 21 bases left in between. The germline V gene encodes CDR1 SSHAT and CDR2 FNYEAQ (reference sequence). The CDR3 covers 16 residues. The CDR3 DNA, read in part, is TGTGCCAGCAGCTTTAGCCCGGCTATGGGGGCGGGTGAG. The encoded protein is CASSFSPAMGAGE. The entire CDR3 reads CASSFSPAMGAGEQFF.

Of note for this clone: The read stops 3 residues short of the end of the CDR3; the missing end is completed from the germline J gene. The chain employs TRBV10-3 and TRBJ1-1, with 8 bases lining up with TRBD1. Germline-derived CDR1 and CDR2 are ENHRY and SYGVKD. V gave up 10 bases and J gave up 0 bases; unmatched junction bases: 4. This CDR3 region has 13 residues. Partial CDR3 DNA: TGTGCCAAGAGACAGGGGTTGAACACTGAA. As protein: CAKRQGLNTE. The full CDR3 sequence reads CAKRQGLNTEAFF.

As for this clone: The read comes to an end 3 residues before the CDR3 does, leaving the germline J gene to fill in the end. This chain links TRBV6-2 or TRBV6-3 with TRBJ2-1; 10 nucleotides line up with TRBD2. V lost 0 bases, J lost 1 base, and 3 bases stayed unmatched. The CDR3 is 17 amino acids. Germline-derived CDR1 and CDR2 are MNHEY and SVGEGT. The CDR3 DNA, read in part, is TGTGCCAGCAGTTACTCGATTAGCGGGGGGTCCTACAATGAG. Translated: CASSYSISGGSYNE. Given in full, the CDR3 is CASSYSISGGSYNEQFF.

In regard to this clone: The CDR3 is cut off 3 residues early in the read; its end comes from the germline J gene. The chain carries TRBV28 and TRBJ2-7; 8 bases line up with TRBD1. The CDR3 is 15 residues long. CDR1 is MDHEN and CDR2 is SYDVKM in the germline V gene. Trimming at V came to 6 bases and at J to 5 bases, leaving 12 bases not matched to a gene. The CDR3 DNA, read in part, is TGTGCCAGCAGCCCACGGACAGGGCGAGTACACGAG. Translating gives CASSPRTGRVHE. The complete CDR3 reads CASSPRTGRVHEQYF.